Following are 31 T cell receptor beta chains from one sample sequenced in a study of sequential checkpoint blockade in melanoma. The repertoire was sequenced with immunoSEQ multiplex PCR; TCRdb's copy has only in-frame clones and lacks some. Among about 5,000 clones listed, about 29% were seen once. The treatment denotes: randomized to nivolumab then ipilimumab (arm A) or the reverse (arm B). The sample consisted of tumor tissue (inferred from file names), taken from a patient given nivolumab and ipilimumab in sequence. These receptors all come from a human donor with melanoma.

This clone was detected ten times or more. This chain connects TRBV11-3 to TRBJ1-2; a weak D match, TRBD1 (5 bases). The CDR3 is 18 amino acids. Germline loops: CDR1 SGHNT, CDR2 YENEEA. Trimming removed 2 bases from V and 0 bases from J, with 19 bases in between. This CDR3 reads CASSLILTAKGANYGYTF. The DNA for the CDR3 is TGTGCCAGCAGCTTAATCCTAACAGCAAAAGGGGCTAACTATGGCTACACCTTC.

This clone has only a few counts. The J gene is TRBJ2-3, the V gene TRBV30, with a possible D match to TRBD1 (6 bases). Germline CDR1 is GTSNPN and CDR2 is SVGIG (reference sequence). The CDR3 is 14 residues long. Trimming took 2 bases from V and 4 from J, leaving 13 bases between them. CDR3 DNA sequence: TGTGCCTGGAGTTCAACAGGGAAGTCAGATACGCAGTATTTT. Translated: CAWSSTGKSDTQYF. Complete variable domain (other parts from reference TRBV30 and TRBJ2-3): SQTIHQWPATLVQPVGSPLSLECTVEGTSNPNLYWYRQAAGRGLQLLFYSVGIGQISSEVPQNLSASRPQDRQFILSSKKLLLSDSGFYLCAWSSTGKSDTQYFGPGTRLTVL.

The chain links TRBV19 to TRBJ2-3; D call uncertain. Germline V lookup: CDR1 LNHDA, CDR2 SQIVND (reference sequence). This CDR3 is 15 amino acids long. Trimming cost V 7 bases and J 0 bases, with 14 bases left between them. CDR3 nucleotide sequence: TGTGCCAGTACGATTGGGCCTGTTAGCACAGATACGCAGTATTTT. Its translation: CASTIGPVSTDTQYF.

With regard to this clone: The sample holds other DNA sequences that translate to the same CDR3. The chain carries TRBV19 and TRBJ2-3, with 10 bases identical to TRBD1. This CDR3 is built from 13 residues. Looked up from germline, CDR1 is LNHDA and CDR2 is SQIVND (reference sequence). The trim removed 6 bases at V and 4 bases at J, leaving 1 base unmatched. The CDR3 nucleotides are TGTGCCAGTAGGGACAGGGGGGCAGATACGCAGTATTTT. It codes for CASRDRGADTQYF.

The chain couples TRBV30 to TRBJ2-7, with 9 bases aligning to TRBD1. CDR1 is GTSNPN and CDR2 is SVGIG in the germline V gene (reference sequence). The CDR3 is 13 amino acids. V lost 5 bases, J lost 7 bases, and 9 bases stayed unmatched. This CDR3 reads CAWETDRGGEQYF. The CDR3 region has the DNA TGTGCCTGGGAGACGGACAGGGGAGGTGAGCAGTACTTC.

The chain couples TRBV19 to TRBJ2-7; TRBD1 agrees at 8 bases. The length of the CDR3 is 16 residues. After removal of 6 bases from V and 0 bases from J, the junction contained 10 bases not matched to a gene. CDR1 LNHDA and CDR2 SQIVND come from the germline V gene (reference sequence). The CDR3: CASSPQGVHSSYEQYF. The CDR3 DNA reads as TGTGCCAGTAGCCCACAGGGGGTGCACAGCTCCTACGAGCAGTACTTC.

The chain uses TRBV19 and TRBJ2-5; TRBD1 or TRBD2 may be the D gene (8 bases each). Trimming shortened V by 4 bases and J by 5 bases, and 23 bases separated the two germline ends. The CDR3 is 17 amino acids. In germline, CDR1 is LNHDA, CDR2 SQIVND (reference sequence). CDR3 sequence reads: CASSSGGTGPGDETQYF. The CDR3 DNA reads TGTGCCAGTAGTAGCGGGGGGACAGGTCCCGGGGATGAGACCCAGTACTTC.

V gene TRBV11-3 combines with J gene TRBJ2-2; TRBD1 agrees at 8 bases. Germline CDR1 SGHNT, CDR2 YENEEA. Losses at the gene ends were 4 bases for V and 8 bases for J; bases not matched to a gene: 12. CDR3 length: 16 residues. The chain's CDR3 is CASSSWTGKDGGELFF. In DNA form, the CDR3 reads TGTGCCAGCAGCTCATGGACAGGGAAAGACGGGGGGGAGCTGTTTTTT.

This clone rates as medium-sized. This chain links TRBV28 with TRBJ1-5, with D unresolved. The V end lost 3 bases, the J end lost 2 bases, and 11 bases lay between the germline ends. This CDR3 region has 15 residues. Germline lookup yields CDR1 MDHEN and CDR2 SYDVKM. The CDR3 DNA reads TGTGCCAGCAGTTTTTCCAGGTTAGGCAATCAGCCCCAGCATTTT. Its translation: CASSFSRLGNQPQHF.

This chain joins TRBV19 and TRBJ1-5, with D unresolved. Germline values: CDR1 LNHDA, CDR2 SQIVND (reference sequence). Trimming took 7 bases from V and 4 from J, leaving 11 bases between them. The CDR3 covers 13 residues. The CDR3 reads CASTRTQNQPQHF. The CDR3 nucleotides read TGTGCCAGTACCAGGACCCAAAATCAGCCCCAGCATTTT. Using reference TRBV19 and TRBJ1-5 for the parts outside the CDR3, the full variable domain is DGGITQSPKYLFRKEGQNVTLSCEQNLNHDAMYWYRQDPGQGLRLIYYSQIVNDFQKGDIAEGYSVSREKKESFPLTVTSAQKNPTAFYLCASTRTQNQPQHFGDGTRLSIL.

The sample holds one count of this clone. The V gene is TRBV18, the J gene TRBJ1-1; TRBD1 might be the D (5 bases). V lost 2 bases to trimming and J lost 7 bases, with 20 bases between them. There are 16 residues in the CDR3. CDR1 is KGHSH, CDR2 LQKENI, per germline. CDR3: CASSPMSSGLVGEAFF. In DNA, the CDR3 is TGTGCCAGCTCACCAATGTCGTCGGGACTGGTTGGTGAAGCTTTCTTT.

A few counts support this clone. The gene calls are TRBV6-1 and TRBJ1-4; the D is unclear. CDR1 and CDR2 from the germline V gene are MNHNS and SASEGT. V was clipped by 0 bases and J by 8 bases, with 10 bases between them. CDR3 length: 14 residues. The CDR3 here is CASSEAEGGEKLFF. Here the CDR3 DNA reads TGTGCCAGCAGTGAAGCGGAGGGAGGAGAAAAACTGTTTTTT.

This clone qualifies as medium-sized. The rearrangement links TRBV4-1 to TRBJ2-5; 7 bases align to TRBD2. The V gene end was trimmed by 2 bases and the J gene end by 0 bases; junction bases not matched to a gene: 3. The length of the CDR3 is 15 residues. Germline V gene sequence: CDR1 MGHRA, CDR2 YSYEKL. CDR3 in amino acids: CASSQSGTYQETQYF. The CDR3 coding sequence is TGCGCCAGCAGCCAAAGCGGGACGTACCAAGAGACCCAGTACTTC.

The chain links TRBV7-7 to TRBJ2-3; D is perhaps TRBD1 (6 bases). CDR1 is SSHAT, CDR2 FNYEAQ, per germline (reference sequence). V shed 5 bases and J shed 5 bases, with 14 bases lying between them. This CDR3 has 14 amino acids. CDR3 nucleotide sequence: TGTGCCAGCAGCCCTACAGGGTTCGAAGATACGCAGTATTTT. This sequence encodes CASSPTGFEDTQYF.

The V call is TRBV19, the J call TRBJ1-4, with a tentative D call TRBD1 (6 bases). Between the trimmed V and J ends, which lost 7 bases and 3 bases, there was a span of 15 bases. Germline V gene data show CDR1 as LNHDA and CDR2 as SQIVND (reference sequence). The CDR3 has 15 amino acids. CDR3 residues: CASTTGNAANEKLFF. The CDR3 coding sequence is TGTGCCAGTACCACAGGGAACGCCGCTAATGAAAAACTGTTTTTT. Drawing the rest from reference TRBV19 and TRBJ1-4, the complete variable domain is DGGITQSPKYLFRKEGQNVTLSCEQNLNHDAMYWYRQDPGQGLRLIYYSQIVNDFQKGDIAEGYSVSREKKESFPLTVTSAQKNPTAFYLCASTTGNAANEKLFFGSGTQLSVL.

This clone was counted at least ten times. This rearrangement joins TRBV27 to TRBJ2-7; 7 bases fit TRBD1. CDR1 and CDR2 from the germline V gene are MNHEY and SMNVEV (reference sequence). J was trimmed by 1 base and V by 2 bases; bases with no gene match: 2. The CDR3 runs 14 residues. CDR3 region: CASSLTGVSYEQYF. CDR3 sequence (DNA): TGTGCCAGCAGTTTAACAGGGGTATCCTACGAGCAGTACTTC.

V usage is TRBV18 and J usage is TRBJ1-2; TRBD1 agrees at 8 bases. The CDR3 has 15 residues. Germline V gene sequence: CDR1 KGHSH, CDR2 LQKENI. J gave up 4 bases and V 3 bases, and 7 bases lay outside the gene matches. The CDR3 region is CASSPDRADTYGYTF. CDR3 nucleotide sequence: TGTGCCAGCTCACCGGACAGGGCAGATACCTATGGCTACACCTTC.

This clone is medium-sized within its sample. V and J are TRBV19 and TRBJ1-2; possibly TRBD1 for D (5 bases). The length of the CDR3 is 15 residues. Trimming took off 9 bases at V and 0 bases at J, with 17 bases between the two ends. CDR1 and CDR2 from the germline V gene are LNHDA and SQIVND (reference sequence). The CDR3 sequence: CASLRLQAPNYGYTF. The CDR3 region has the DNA TGTGCCAGCCTAAGGCTACAGGCCCCTAACTATGGCTACACCTTC.

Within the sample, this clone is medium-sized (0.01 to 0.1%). In DNA form, the CDR3 reads TGTGCCAGCAGCCAAGGTGTGGACAGGGGATACGAGCAGTACTTC. This sequence encodes CASSQGVDRGYEQYF. The V and J genes are TRBV11-3 and TRBJ2-7; TRBD1 matches at 9 bases. The V segment lost 5 bases and the J segment 4 bases; nucleotides outside the gene matches: 9. CDR1 is SGHNT, CDR2 YENEEA, per germline. The CDR3 sequence is 15 residues long.

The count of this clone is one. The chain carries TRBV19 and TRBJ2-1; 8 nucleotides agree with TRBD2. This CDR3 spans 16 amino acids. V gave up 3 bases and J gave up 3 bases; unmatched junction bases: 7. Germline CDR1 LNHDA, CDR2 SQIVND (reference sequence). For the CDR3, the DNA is TGTGCCAGTAGTATCCTAACTAGCGGAGTCTACAATGAGCAGTTCTTC. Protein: CASSILTSGVYNEQFF. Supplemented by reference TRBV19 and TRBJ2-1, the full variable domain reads DGGITQSPKYLFRKEGQNVTLSCEQNLNHDAMYWYRQDPGQGLRLIYYSQIVNDFQKGDIAEGYSVSREKKESFPLTVTSAQKNPTAFYLCASSILTSGVYNEQFFGPGTRLTVL.

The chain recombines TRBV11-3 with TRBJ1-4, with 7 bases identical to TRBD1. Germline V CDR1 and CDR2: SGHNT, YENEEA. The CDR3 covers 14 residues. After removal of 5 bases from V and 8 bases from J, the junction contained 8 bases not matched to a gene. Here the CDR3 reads CASSPADRREKLFF. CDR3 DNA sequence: TGTGCCAGCAGCCCAGCGGACAGGAGGGAAAAACTGTTTTTT.

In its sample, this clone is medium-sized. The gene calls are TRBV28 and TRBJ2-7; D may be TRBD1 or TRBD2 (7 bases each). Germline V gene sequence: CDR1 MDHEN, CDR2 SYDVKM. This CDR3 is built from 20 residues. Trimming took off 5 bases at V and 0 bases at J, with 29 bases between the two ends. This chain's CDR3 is CASSGGDSISARGFSYEQYF. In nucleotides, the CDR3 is TGTGCCAGCAGTGGGGGGGACAGTATTAGCGCGAGGGGATTCTCCTACGAGCAGTACTTC. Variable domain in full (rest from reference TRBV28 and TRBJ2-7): DVKVTQSSRYLVKRTGEKVFLECVQDMDHENMFWYRQDPGLGLRLIYFSYDVKMKEKGDIPEGYSVSREKKERFSLILESASTNQTSMYLCASSGGDSISARGFSYEQYFGPGTRLTVT.

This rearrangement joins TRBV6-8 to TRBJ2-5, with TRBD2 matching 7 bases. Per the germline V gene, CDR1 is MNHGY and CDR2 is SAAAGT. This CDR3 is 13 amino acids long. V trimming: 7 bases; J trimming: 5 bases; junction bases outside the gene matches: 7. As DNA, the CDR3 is TGTGCCAGCAAAAGAAGCGGGATGGAGACCCAGTACTTC. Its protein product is CASKRSGMETQYF.

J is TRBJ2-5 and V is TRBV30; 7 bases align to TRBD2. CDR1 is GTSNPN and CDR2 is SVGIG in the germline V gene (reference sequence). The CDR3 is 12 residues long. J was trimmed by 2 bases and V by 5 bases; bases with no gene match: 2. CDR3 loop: CAWDSGQETQYF. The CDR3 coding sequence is TGTGCCTGGGATAGCGGGCAAGAGACCCAGTACTTC.

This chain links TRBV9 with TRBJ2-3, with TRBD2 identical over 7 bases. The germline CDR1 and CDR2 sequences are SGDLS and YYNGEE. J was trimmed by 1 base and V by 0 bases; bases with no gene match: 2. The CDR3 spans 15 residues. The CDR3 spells CASSVGLAGTDTQYF. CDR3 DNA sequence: TGTGCCAGCAGCGTAGGGCTAGCGGGCACAGATACGCAGTATTTT.

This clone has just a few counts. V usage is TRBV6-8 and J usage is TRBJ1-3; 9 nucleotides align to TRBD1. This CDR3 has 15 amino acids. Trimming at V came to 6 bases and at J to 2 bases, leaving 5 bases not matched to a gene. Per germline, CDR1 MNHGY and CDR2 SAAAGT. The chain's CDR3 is CASSPDRGTGNTIYF. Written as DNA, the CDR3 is TGTGCCAGCAGCCCGGACAGGGGAACTGGAAACACCATATATTTT.

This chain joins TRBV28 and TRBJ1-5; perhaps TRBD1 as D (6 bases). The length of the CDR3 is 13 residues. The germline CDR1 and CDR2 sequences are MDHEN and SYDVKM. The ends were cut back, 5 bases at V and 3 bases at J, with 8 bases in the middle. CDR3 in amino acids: CASSGQLNQPQHF. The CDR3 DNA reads TGTGCCAGCAGTGGACAGCTCAATCAGCCCCAGCATTTT.

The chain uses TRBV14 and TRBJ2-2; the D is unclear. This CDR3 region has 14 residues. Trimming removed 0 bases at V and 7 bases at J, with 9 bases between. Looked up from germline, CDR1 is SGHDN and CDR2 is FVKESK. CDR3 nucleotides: TGTGCCAGCAGCCAAGATTTGATTCGCGGGGAGCTGTTTTTT. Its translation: CASSQDLIRGELFF. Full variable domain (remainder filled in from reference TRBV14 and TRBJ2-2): EAGVTQFPSHSVIEKGQTVTLRCDPISGHDNLYWYRRVMGKEIKFLLHFVKESKQDESGMPNNRFLAERTGGTYSTLKVQPAELEDSGVYFCASSQDLIRGELFFGEGSRLTVL.

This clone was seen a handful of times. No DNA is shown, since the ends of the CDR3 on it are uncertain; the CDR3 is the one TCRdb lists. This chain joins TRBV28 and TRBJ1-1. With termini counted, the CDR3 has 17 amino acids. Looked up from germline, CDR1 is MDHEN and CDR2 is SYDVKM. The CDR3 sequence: CASSSSAGGGMNTEAFF.

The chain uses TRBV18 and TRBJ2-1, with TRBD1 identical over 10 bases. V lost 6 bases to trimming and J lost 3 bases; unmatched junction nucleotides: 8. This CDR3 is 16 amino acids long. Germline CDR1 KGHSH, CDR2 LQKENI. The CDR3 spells CASSRGQGIIYNEQFF. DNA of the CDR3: TGTGCCAGCTCGCGGGGACAGGGGATAATCTACAATGAGCAGTTCTTC. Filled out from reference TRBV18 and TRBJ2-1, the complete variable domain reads NAGVMQNPRHLVRRRGQEARLRCSPMKGHSHVYWYRQLPEEGLKFMVYLQKENIIDESGMPKERFSAEFPKEGPSILRIQQVVRGDSAAYFCASSRGQGIIYNEQFFGPGTRLTVL.

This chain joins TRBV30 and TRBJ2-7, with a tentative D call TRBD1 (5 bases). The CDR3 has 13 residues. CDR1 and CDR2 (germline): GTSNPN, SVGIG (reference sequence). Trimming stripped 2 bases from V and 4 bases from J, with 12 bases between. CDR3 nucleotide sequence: TGTGCCTGGAGTTTCCCGACAGATTACGAGCAGTACTTC. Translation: CAWSFPTDYEQYF.